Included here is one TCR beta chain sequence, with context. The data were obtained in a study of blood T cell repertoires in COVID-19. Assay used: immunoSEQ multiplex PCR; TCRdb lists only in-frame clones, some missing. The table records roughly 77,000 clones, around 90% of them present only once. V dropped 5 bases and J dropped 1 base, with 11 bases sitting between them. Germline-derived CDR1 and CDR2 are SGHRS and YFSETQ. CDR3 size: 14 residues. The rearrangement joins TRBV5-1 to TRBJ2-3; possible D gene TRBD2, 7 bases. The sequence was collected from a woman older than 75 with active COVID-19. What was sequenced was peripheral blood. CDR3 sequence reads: CASRWGGGTDTQYF. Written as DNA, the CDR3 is TGCGCCAGCAGATGGGGGGGCGGCACAGATACGCAGTATTTT. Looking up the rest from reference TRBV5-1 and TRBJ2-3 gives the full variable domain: KAGVTQTPRYLIKTRGQQVTLSCSPISGHRSVSWYQQTPGQGLQFLFEYFSETQRNKGNFPGRFSGRQFSNSRSEMNVSTLELGDSALYLCASRWGGGTDTQYFGPGTRLTVL.